The next 22 T cell receptor beta chains were all read from a single sample in a study of blood T cell repertoires in COVID-19. Profiling relied on immunoSEQ multiplex PCR, and the TCRdb table lists in-frame clones only, not all of them. The sample has some 56,000 clones, under 90% seen once. What was sequenced was peripheral blood. These receptors were collected from a man at least 80 years old with COVID-19, enrolled during active disease.

The J gene is TRBJ2-7, the V gene TRBV27; no definite D call. The CDR3 consists of 16 residues. V was cut by 6 bases and J by 0 bases, with 18 bases left in between. Germline V gene data show CDR1 as MNHEY and CDR2 as SMNVEV (reference sequence). Here the CDR3 reads CASSPTATYSSYEQYV. The CDR3 nucleotides are TGTGCCAGCAGCCCCACGGCTACCTACAGCTCCTACGAGCAGTACGTC.

V is TRBV7-9 and J is TRBJ1-5, with 12 bases lining up with TRBD1. CDR1 and CDR2 from the germline V gene are SEHNR and FQNEAQ (reference sequence). The CDR3 is 18 residues long. V shed 3 bases, J shed 1 base, and the junction held 7 bases outside the gene matches. Written as DNA, the CDR3 is TGTGCCAGCAGCTTTCAAGGGACAGGGGGCTTGAGCAATCAGCCCCAGCATTTT. Translating it yields CASSFQGTGGLSNQPQHF.

The chain carries TRBV7-9 and TRBJ2-1, with 13 positions matching TRBD2. CDR1 SEHNR and CDR2 FQNEAQ come from the germline V gene (reference sequence). CDR3 length: 16 amino acids. The junction had 4 bases not matched to a gene; V was cut back by 5 bases and J by 3 bases. Here the CDR3 reads CASSPRTSGSYNEQFF. Written as DNA, the CDR3 is TGTGCCAGCAGCCCCCGGACTAGCGGGAGCTACAATGAGCAGTTCTTC.

The CDR3 region is CASSRASLGTGELFF. The CDR3 bases are TGTGCCAGCAGCCGCGCCTCCCTAGGTACCGGGGAGCTGTTTTTT. This sequence joins TRBV6-5 and TRBJ2-2; D gene ambiguous. Trimming removed 6 bases from V and 5 bases from J, with 16 bases in between. This CDR3 contains 15 residues. Germline V lookup: CDR1 MNHEY, CDR2 SVGAGI.

The chain uses TRBV24-1 and TRBJ2-5; D is uncertain. This CDR3 spans 15 amino acids. The germline CDR1 and CDR2 sequences are KGHDR and SFDVKD. V was cut by 4 bases and J by 0 bases, with 11 bases left in between. CDR3 sequence: CATSDATSYQETQYF. For the CDR3, the DNA is TGTGCCACCAGTGACGCGACATCGTACCAAGAGACCCAGTACTTC.

This chain links TRBV5-5 with TRBJ1-4; no definite D call. This CDR3 region has 14 residues. The germline gives CDR1 SGHKS, CDR2 YYEKEE (reference sequence). V was cut by 3 bases and J by 0 bases, with 6 bases left in between. CDR3 nucleotide sequence: TGTGCCAGCAGCTCCGAGGCAACTAATGAAAAACTGTTTTTT. This translates into CASSSEATNEKLFF.

This clone appeared once. V gene TRBV2 combines with J gene TRBJ2-3, with TRBD2 identical over 7 bases. CDR3 length equals 15 residues. The ends lost 6 bases at V and 2 bases at J; junction bases unmatched: 8. Germline V gives CDR1 SNHLY, CDR2 FYNNEI. The CDR3 DNA is TGTGCCAGCAGCGCGCGCGGGAGAAACACAGATACGCAGTATTTT. This translates into CASSARGRNTDTQYF.

This chain uses TRBV28 with TRBJ2-7; the D gene is possibly TRBD2 (7 bases). Between the trimmed V and J ends, which lost 3 bases and 7 bases, there was a span of 16 bases. Germline V gene sequence: CDR1 MDHEN, CDR2 SYDVKM. There are 14 residues in the CDR3. The CDR3 nucleotides are TGTGCCAGCAGTTTGAACGGGGGGCAGGATGAGCAGTACTTC. Protein sequence: CASSLNGGQDEQYF. The full variable domain, in which reference TRBV28 and TRBJ2-7 provide the parts outside the CDR3, is DVKVTQSSRYLVKRTGEKVFLECVQDMDHENMFWYRQDPGLGLRLIYFSYDVKMKEKGDIPEGYSVSREKKERFSLILESASTNQTSMYLCASSLNGGQDEQYFGPGTRLTVT.

The rearrangement joins TRBV7-8 to TRBJ2-1; the D gene is possibly TRBD2 (5 bases). In germline, CDR1 is SGHVS, CDR2 FQNEAQ. Trimming cost V 4 bases and J 1 base, with 11 bases left between them. This CDR3 is 15 amino acids long. Written as DNA, the CDR3 is TGTGCCAGCAGCTCTAGCTGGAGTTCCTACAATGAGCAGTTCTTC. It encodes CASSSSWSSYNEQFF.

This clone occurred many times. The chain employs TRBV5-1 and TRBJ2-7, with a weak D call TRBD2 (7 bases). The CDR3 is made up of 14 amino acids. V was pared by 4 bases and J by 4 bases, with 15 bases between. CDR1 and CDR2 (germline): SGHRS, YFSETQ. The CDR3, as DNA: TGCGCCAGCAGCCCACAGGGCGGGAGATACGAGCAGTACGTC. Residues: CASSPQGGRYEQYV.

This clone has more than one count but fewer than ten. CDR3 protein: CATRPGQGARANEKLFF. The CDR3 coding sequence is TGTGCCACCAGGCCGGGACAGGGGGCAAGGGCTAATGAAAAACTGTTTTTT. V and J are TRBV24-1 and TRBJ1-4; 12 nucleotides line up with TRBD1. V lost 7 bases, J lost 3 bases, and 8 bases stayed unmatched. This CDR3 region has 17 residues. Germline V lookup: CDR1 KGHDR, CDR2 SFDVKD.

V is TRBV5-8 and J is TRBJ1-2, with TRBD1 identical over 9 bases. The CDR3 has 11 residues. Germline V CDR1 and CDR2: SGHTS, YDEGEE. After removal of 4 bases from V and 13 bases from J, the junction contained 5 bases not matched to a gene. The CDR3 DNA sequence: TGTGCCAGCAGCGAGGGACAGGGTGTCACCTTC. As protein: CASSEGQGVTF.

The chain joins TRBV5-1 to TRBJ2-1; 11 bases fit TRBD2. The CDR3 runs 14 residues. CDR1 and CDR2 (germline): SGHRS, YFSETQ. V was clipped by 1 base and J by 9 bases; unmatched bases: 3. The CDR3 reads CASSLTSGSTEQFF. Here the CDR3 DNA reads TGCGCCAGCAGCTTGACTAGCGGGAGTACTGAGCAGTTCTTC.

This clone came up a few times. This chain links TRBV4-3 with TRBJ2-2, with D unclear. CDR1 LGHNA and CDR2 YSLEER come from the germline V gene. V lost 0 bases and J lost 3, with 5 bases in between. The CDR3 has 14 amino acids. Written as DNA, the CDR3 is TGCGCCAGCAGCCAAGACTATGACACCGGGGAGCTGTTTTTT. Its translation: CASSQDYDTGELFF.

J is TRBJ2-1 and V is TRBV27, with TRBD2 identical over 15 bases. After removal of 3 bases from V and 7 bases from J, the junction contained 7 bases not matched to a gene. Germline V gene sequence: CDR1 MNHEY, CDR2 SMNVEV (reference sequence). The CDR3 totals 17 residues. Here the CDR3 DNA reads TGTGCCAGCAGTTTTCGACGGACTAGCGGGGGGGAGAATGAGCAGTTCTTC. It yields the protein CASSFRRTSGGENEQFF.

The chain links TRBV2 to TRBJ1-1, with TRBD1 matching over 8 bases. The V gene's germline CDR1 is SNHLY and CDR2 FYNNEI. The CDR3 length is 16 residues. Unmatched junction bases numbered 9, after V lost 2 bases and J lost 4 bases. The CDR3 loop is CASSETGQDDRTEAFF. DNA of the CDR3: TGTGCCAGCAGTGAAACGGGACAGGACGACCGCACTGAAGCTTTCTTT.

The genes are TRBV28 and TRBJ1-3, with a weak D call TRBD1 (5 bases). Trimming pared 6 bases from V and 0 bases from J, leaving 12 bases between. Per the germline V gene, CDR1 is MDHEN and CDR2 is SYDVKM. This CDR3 is built from 15 residues. CDR3 nucleotide sequence: TGTGCCAGCAGCCCGGGGGGGTTCTCTGGAAACACCATATATTTT. This translates into CASSPGGFSGNTIYF.

This clone has just one count. The CDR3 region has the DNA TGTGCCAGCAGTGCAACAGGGATGGGGGGCTACACCTTC. Its protein is CASSATGMGGYTF. J is TRBJ1-2 and V is TRBV25-1; D may be TRBD1 (6 bases). Germline V gives CDR1 MGHDK, CDR2 SYGVNS. V shed 4 bases and J shed 8 bases, with 14 bases lying between them. The CDR3 contains 13 residues.

V gene TRBV27 combines with J gene TRBJ1-1; D unclear. Trimming shortened V by 6 bases and J by 5 bases, and 13 bases separated the two germline ends. CDR3 length: 13 residues. Germline CDR1 reads MNHEY; CDR2 reads SMNVEV (reference sequence). The CDR3 DNA sequence: TGTGCCAGCAGGCGGCTAGGAGGGACTGAAGCTTTCTTT. This translates into CASRRLGGTEAFF.

The chain employs TRBV24-1 and TRBJ2-5, with D possibly TRBD2 on 6 matching bases. The CDR3 loop spans 15 amino acids. Germline-derived CDR1 and CDR2 are KGHDR and SFDVKD. V lost 6 bases and J 1 base, leaving 14 bases between the germline ends. The CDR3 loop reads CATSLTRELQETQYF. The DNA for the CDR3 is TGTGCCACCAGTCTCACGCGGGAACTCCAAGAGACCCAGTACTTC.

This chain uses TRBV5-1 with TRBJ2-3; 8 nucleotides line up with TRBD2. Trimming at V came to 4 bases and at J to 4 bases, leaving 8 bases not matched to a gene. The CDR3 sequence is 15 residues long. The germline V gene has CDR1 SGHRS and CDR2 YFSETQ. CDR3 DNA: TGCGCCAGCAGCCCAGGACTAGCTCCCCCAGATACGCAGTATTTT. It codes for CASSPGLAPPDTQYF.

A single count supports this clone. The V and J genes are TRBV27 and TRBJ1-2, with D perhaps TRBD1 (5 bases). The CDR3 covers 13 residues. CDR1 is MNHEY, CDR2 SMNVEV, per germline (reference sequence). The V and J ends lost 5 bases and 0 bases respectively, with 7 bases between them. CDR3 nucleotides: TGTGCCAGCAGTCAACAGGCTAACTATGGCTACACCTTC. Translated: CASSQQANYGYTF.